The subject of this entry is one T cell receptor beta chain. Its matching antigen is unknown. This sample is drawn from a study of cytomegalovirus exposure and HLA in healthy donors. Overall study results and limits: Researchers counted roughly 150 TCR beta chains as cytomegalovirus-associated. A prior analysis recorded that most TCR beta V segments were productive about 87% or about 30% of the time.

Trimming at V came to 8 bases and at J to 5 bases, leaving 14 bases not matched to a gene. There are 15 residues in the CDR3. Germline CDR1 is ENHRY and CDR2 is SYGVKD. This PCR relied on a set of 60 Vbeta primers and 13 Jbeta primers. Generated by immunoSEQ multiplex PCR, the TCRdb table keeps only in-frame clones and is missing some. This table holds 12,000 to 15,000 clones, around 60% found once. The chain employs TRBV10-3 and TRBJ1-2, with 7 nucleotides matching TRBD1. The TCR comes from a woman aged 50 to 60 in good health and CMV-seropositive. Specimen: PBMCs. CDR3 coding DNA: TGTGCCATCGGGGGTGAGACAGGGTCACGGTATGGCTACACCTTC. Translating gives CAIGGETGSRYGYTF.